This TCR beta chain was recovered during a study of blood T cell repertoires in COVID-19. At the level of the study: The origin of the acute and convalescent COVID-19 samples was the United States, Italy and Spain. Sources were T cells, B-cell-depleted T cells, or PBMCs; the material itself was cDNA or gDNA.

The Seattle patients joined while their infection was active and were tracked longitudinally afterward. Germline loops: CDR1 MNHEY, CDR2 SMNVEV (reference sequence). The length of the CDR3 is 16 residues. V dropped 3 bases and J dropped 2; count of bases not matched to a gene: 8. Method: immunoSEQ multiplex PCR; TCRdb's copy keeps in-frame clones and lacks some. The sample includes over 150,000 clones, roughly 79% seen only once; the top ten take about 12%. This TCR derives from a woman older than 75 with COVID-19, enrolled during active disease. The chain couples TRBV27 to TRBJ2-7; 9 bases line up with TRBD1. Sequencing used peripheral blood. This chain's CDR3 is CASSLVSRTGAYEQYF. In DNA, the CDR3 is TGTGCCAGCAGTTTGGTTTCGAGGACAGGGGCCTACGAGCAGTACTTC.